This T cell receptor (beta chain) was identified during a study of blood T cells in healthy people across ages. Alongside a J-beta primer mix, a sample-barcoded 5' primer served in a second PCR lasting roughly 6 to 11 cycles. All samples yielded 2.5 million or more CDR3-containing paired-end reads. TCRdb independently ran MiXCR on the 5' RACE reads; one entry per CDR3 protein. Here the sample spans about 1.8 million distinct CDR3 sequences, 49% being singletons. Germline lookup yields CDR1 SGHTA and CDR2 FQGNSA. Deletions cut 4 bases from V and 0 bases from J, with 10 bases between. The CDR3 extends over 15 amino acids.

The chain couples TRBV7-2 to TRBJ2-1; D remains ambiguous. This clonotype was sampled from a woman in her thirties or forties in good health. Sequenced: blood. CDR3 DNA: TGTGCCAGCAGCTCGTACCCTGGCTCCTACAATGAGCAGTTCTTC. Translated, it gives CASSSYPGSYNEQFF.